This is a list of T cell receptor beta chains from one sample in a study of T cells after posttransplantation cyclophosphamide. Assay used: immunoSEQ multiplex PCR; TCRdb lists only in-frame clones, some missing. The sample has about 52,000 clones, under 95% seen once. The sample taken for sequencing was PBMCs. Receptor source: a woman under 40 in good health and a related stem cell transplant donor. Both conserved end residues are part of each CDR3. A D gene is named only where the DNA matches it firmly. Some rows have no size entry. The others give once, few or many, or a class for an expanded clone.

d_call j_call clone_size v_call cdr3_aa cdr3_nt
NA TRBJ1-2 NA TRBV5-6 CASSIGTDYGYTF TGTGCCAGCAGCATTGGAACAGACTATGGCTACACCTTC
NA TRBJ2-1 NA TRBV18 CASSPPQGFNEQFF TGTGCCAGCTCACCACCACAGGGTTTCAATGAGCAGTTCTTC
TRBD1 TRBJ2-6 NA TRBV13 CASSLEGQPTGANVLTF TGTGCCAGCAGCTTAGAGGGACAGCCTACTGGGGCCAACGTCCTGACTTTC
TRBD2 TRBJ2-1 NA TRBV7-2 CASSFTSGGYNEQFF TGTGCCAGCAGCTTTACTAGCGGGGGGTACAATGAGCAGTTCTTC
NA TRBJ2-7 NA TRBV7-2 CASSLVASPSGQYEQYF TGTGCCAGCAGCTTAGTCGCCAGCCCAAGCGGTCAATACGAGCAGTACTTC
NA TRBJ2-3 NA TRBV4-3 CASSQERRGLDTQYF TGCGCCAGCAGCCAAGAACGGCGGGGCTTAGATACGCAGTATTTT
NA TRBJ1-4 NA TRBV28 CASRWAEKLFF TGTGCCAGCAGGTGGGCAGAAAAACTGTTTTTT
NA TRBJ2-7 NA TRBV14 CASSQRLGGVYEQYF TGTGCCAGCAGCCAACGTCTAGGGGGAGTCTACGAGCAGTACTTC
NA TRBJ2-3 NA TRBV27 CASSYGYHTDTQYF TGTGCCAGCAGTTACGGTTACCACACAGATACGCAGTATTTT
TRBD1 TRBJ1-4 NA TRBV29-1 CSVDRDRGEKLFF TGCAGCGTTGATAGGGACAGGGGGGAAAAACTGTTTTTT
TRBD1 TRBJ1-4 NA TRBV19 CASTPGRTGGNEKLFF TGTGCCAGTACCCCGGGCCGGACAGGAGGTAATGAAAAACTGTTTTTT
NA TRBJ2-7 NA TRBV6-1 CASTTTYYEQYF TGTGCCAGCACGACTACCTACTACGAGCAGTACTTC
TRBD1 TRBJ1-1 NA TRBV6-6 CASTLGQGATEAFF TGTGCCAGCACCCTGGGACAGGGCGCCACTGAAGCTTTCTTT
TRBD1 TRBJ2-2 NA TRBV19 CASNADRADTGELFF TGTGCCAGTAACGCGGACAGGGCCGACACCGGGGAGCTGTTTTTT
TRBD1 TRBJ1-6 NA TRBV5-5 CASSLDQGALGSSPLHF TGTGCCAGCAGCTTGGACCAGGGGGCGCTTGGTTCCTCACCCCTCCACTTT
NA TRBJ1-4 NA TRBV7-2 CASSQEAGSHEKLFF TGTGCCAGCAGCCAGGAAGCGGGCTCCCATGAAAAACTGTTTTTT
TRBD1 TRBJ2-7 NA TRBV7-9 CASSLAGGGYEQYF TGTGCCAGCAGCTTAGCAGGGGGCGGCTACGAGCAGTACTTC
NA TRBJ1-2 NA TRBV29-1 CSVTQGGYGYTF TGCAGCGTCACACAGGGCGGCTATGGCTACACCTTC
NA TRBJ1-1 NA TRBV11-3 CASSSQEGEAFF TGTGCCAGCAGCTCCCAGGAGGGTGAAGCTTTCTTT
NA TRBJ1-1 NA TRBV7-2 CASSLLGGGNTEVFF TGTGCCAGCAGCCTCTTAGGAGGCGGGAACACTGAAGTTTTCTTT
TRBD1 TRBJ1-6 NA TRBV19 CASSATGDNSPLHF TGTGCCAGTAGCGCGACAGGGGACAATTCACCCCTCCACTTT
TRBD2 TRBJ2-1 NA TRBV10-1 CASSEDSGGYNEQFF TGCGCCAGCAGTGAGGATAGCGGGGGCTACAATGAGCAGTTCTTC
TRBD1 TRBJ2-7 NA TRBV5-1 CASGLDRLYEQYF TGCGCCAGCGGATTGGACAGGTTGTACGAGCAGTACTTC
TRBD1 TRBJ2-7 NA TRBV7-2 CASSLVVGQGAYEQYF TGTGCCAGCAGCTTAGTAGTGGGACAGGGGGCCTACGAGCAGTACTTC
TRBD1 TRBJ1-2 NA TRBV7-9 CASSPEGARHYGYTF TGTGCCAGCAGCCCCGAGGGGGCTCGTCACTATGGCTACACCTTC
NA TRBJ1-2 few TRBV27 CASSTVSNYGYTF TGTGCCAGCAGTACGGTTTCCAACTATGGCTACACCTTC
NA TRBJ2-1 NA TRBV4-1 CASSQKLEQFF TGCGCCAGCAGCCAAAAGCTGGAGCAGTTCTTC
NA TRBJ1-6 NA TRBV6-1 CASRESSYNSPLHF TGTGCCAGCAGGGAGAGCTCCTATAATTCACCCCTCCACTTT
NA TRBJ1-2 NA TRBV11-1 CASSDKPMSYTF TGTGCCAGCAGCGATAAACCTATGAGCTACACCTTC
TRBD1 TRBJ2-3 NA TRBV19 CASSSRPGQGTEGHTDTQYF TGTGCCAGTAGTTCACGGCCGGGACAGGGAACAGAGGGGCACACAGATACGCAGTATTTT
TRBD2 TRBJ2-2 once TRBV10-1 CASSELLAGGSNTGELFF TGCGCCAGCAGTGAGCTACTAGCGGGGGGGTCGAACACCGGGGAGCTGTTTTTT
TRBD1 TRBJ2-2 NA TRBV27 CASSKYRGHGTGELFF TGTGCCAGCAGCAAGTACAGGGGGCACGGCACCGGGGAGCTGTTTTTT
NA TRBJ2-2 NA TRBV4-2 CASSRSTGHGELFF TGTGCCAGCAGCCGTTCGACAGGCCACGGGGAGCTGTTTTTT
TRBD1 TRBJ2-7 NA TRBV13 CASSLATGVRSYEQYF TGTGCCAGCAGCTTAGCTACAGGGGTCAGGTCCTACGAGCAGTACTTC
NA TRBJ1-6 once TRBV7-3 CASSLGGAYNSPLHF TGTGCCAGCAGCTTGGGGGGGGCATATAATTCACCCCTCCACTTT
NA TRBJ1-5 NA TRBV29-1 CSVVTGNQPQHF TGCAGCGTTGTCACAGGGAATCAGCCCCAGCATTTT
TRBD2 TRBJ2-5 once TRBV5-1 CASSSGTSGAETQYF TGCGCCAGCAGCTCCGGGACTAGCGGGGCAGAGACCCAGTACTTC
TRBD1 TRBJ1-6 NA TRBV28 CASSQQGAWNSPLHF TGTGCCAGCAGCCAACAGGGGGCATGGAATTCACCCCTCCACTTT
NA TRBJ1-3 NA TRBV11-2 CASGQNSGNTIYF TGTGCCAGCGGCCAAAACTCTGGAAACACCATATATTTT
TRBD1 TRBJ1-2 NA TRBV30 CAWTNSVGNRGSYGYTF TGTGCCTGGACTAATTCCGTGGGGAACAGGGGGAGCTATGGCTACACCTTC
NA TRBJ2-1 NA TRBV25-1 CASTSSHEQFF TGTGCCAGCACCTCTAGCCATGAGCAGTTCTTC
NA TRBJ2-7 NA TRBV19 CASSITGDPPYEQYF TGTGCCAGTAGTATAACGGGGGACCCACCCTACGAGCAGTACTTC
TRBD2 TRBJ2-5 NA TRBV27 CASSLARGEGQETQYF TGTGCCAGCAGTTTAGCCCGCGGGGAGGGTCAAGAGACCCAGTACTTC
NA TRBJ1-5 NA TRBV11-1 CASSGGINQPQHF TGTGCCAGCAGTGGCGGGATAAATCAGCCCCAGCATTTT
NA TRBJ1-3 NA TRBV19 CASSHWTVSGNTIYF TGTGCCAGTAGCCATTGGACAGTCTCTGGAAACACCATATATTTT
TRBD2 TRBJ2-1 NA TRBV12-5 CASGLTLAGGYNEQFF TGTGCTAGTGGTTTGACCCTAGCGGGGGGGTACAATGAGCAGTTCTTC
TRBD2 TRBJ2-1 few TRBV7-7 CASSLGFGGNEQFF TGTGCCAGCAGCTTGGGTTTCGGGGGGAATGAGCAGTTCTTC
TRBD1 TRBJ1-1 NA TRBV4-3 CASSQGTGLNTEAFF TGCGCCAGCAGCCAAGGGACAGGCCTGAACACTGAAGCTTTCTTT
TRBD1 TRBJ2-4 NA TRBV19 CASSTTGGKDIQYF TGTGCCAGTAGTACGACAGGGGGCAAGGACATTCAGTACTTC
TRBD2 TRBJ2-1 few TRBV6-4 CASSDGDGGNNEQFF TGTGCCAGCAGTGACGGTGACGGGGGGAACAATGAGCAGTTCTTC
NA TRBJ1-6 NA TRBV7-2 CASSLLRNSPLHF TGTGCCAGCAGCTTATTGAGAAATTCACCCCTCCACTTT
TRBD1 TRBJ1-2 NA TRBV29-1 CSAGQGPSDGYTF TGCAGCGCGGGACAGGGCCCCTCAGATGGCTACACCTTC
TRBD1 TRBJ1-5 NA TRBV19 CASSRTGGGNQPQHF TGTGCCAGTAGTAGGACAGGGGGGGGCAATCAGCCCCAGCATTTT